Here is one T cell receptor (beta chain) with its context. A read error may explain this, as a much larger clone is one base away. These data come from a study of regulatory T cells in long-lasting Graves disease. Germline assignment: CDR1 LGHDT and CDR2 YNNKEL (reference sequence). CDR3 size: 13 residues. Both iRepertoire HTBI primers and Arm-PCR of CDR3 regions were used to build the TCR beta libraries. TCRdb itself ran the multiplex PCR reads through MiXCR, one entry per CDR3 protein. The data hold fewer than 600,000 distinct CDR3 sequences, with less than 25% observed a single time. Described time point: persistent/refractory GD, antithyroid drugs over 5 years with positive TRAb. PBMC RNA served as the TCR library source.

This sequence was found in a female donor with Graves disease. The sample here was peripheral blood mononuclear cells (PBMCs), taken when the disease was refractory, from a patient treated with antithyroid drugs. The V gene is TRBV3-1, the J gene TRBJ1-4; D is undetermined. The CDR3 region is CASSLDAEEKLLF. Written as DNA, the CDR3 is TGTGCCAGCAGCCTTGATGCGGAGGAAAAACTGCTTTTT. The whole variable domain, filled in from reference TRBV3-1 and TRBJ1-4, reads DTAVSQTPKYLVTQMGNDKSIKCEQNLGHDTMYWYKQDSKKFLKIMFSYNNKELIINETVPNRFSPKSPDKAHLNLHINSLELGDSAVYFCASSLDAEEKLLFGSGTQLSVL.